The 3 T cell receptor beta chains below come from one sample, sequenced in a study of T-cell reconstitution after alpha-beta-depleted transplantation in children. For TCRbeta, the library was prepared with unique molecular identifiers. A single record per CDR3 protein comes from TCRdb applying MiXCR to the PCR reads. The sample records 450,000 to 700,000 distinct CDR3 sequences, 20% to 30% being singletons. Sample: PBMCs, taken before TCRalphabeta/CD19-depleted stem cell transplant. The source of these receptors is a boy younger than two with Wiskott-Aldrich syndrome, due to receive a stem cell transplant.

This clonotype was counted between two and nine times. The CDR3 region is CASSTLAGTTDTQYF. The CDR3 DNA sequence: TGTGCCAGCTCAACGCTAGCGGGGACCACAGATACGCAGTATTTT. The chain links TRBV18 to TRBJ2-3; 9 bases map to TRBD2. From germline, CDR1 is KGHSH and CDR2 LQKENI. The CDR3 has 15 amino acids. J was trimmed by 2 bases and V by 5 bases; bases with no gene match: 5. Combining the CDR3 with reference TRBV18 and TRBJ2-3 gives the whole variable domain NAGVMQNPRHLVRRRGQEARLRCSPMKGHSHVYWYRQLPEEGLKFMVYLQKENIIDESGMPKERFSAEFPKEGPSILRIQQVVRGDSAAYFCASSTLAGTTDTQYFGPGTRLTVL.

This clonotype has just a few counts. This chain connects TRBV5-1 to TRBJ2-5; D call uncertain. With 4 bases removed from V and 1 base from J, the gap between germline ends came to 8 bases. The germline CDR1 and CDR2 sequences are SGHRS and YFSETQ. CDR3 length: 13 residues. The CDR3: CASSRHSQETQYF. CDR3 coding DNA: TGCGCCAGCAGCCGACACAGCCAAGAGACCCAGTACTTC.

V is TRBV12-3 or TRBV12-4 and J is TRBJ1-5, with D possibly being TRBD1 (5 bases). V was cut by 6 bases and J by 3 bases, with 12 bases left in between. The CDR3 contains 14 residues. CDR3 nucleotide sequence: TGTGCCAGCAGACGAGGACAAGACAATCAGCCCCAGCATTTT. Translated: CASRRGQDNQPQHF.